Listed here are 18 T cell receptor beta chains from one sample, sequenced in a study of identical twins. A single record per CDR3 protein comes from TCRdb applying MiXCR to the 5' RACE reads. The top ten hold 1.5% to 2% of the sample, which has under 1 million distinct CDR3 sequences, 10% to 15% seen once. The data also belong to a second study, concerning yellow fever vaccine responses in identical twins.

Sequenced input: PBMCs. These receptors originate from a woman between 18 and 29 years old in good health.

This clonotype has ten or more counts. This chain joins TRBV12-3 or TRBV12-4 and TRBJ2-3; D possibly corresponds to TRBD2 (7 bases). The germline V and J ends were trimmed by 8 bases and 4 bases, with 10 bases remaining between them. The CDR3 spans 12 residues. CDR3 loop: CASGGAADTQYF. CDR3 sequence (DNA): TGTGCCAGCGGGGGGGCTGCAGATACGCAGTATTTT.

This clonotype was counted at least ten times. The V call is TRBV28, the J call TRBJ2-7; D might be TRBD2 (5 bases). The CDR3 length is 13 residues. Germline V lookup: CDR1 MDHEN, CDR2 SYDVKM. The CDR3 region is CASSLLGQLPLGV. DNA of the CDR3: TGTGCCAGCAGTTTATTAGGTCAGCTCCCACTAGGCGTC.

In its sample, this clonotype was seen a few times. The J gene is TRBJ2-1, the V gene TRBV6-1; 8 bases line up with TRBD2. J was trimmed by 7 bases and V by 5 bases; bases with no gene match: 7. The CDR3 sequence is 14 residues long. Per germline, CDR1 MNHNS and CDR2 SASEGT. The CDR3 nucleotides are TGTGCCAGCAGTCGGGGGGGTCCCGTTAATGAGCAGTTCTTC. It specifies CASSRGGPVNEQFF.

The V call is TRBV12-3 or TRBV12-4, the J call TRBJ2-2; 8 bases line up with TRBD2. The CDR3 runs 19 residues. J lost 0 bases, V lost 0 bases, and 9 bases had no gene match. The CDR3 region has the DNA TGTGCCAGCAGTTTAGCCCGGCTAGCGGGTCTCGCGAACACCGGGGAGCTGTTTTTT. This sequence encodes CASSLARLAGLANTGELFF.

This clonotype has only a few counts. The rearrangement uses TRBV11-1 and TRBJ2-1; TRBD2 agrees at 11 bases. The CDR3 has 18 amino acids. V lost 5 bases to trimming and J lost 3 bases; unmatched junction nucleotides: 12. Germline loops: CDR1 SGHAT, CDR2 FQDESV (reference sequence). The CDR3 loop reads CASSPPQLAGALYNEQFF. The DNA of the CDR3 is TGTGCCAGCAGCCCGCCTCAACTAGCGGGGGCCCTCTACAATGAGCAGTTCTTC.

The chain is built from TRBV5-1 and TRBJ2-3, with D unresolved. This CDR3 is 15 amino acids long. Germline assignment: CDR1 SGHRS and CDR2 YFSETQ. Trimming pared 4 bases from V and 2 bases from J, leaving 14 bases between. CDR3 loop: CASSDRTELTDTQYF. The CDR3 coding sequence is TGCGCCAGCAGCGATCGGACGGAACTCACAGATACGCAGTATTTT.

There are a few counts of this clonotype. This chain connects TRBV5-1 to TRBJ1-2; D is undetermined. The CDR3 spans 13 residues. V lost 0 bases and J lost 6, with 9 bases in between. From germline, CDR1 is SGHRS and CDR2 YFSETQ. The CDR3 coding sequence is TGCGCCAGCAGCTTGGGGGAGAAGAATGGCTACACCTTC. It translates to CASSLGEKNGYTF.

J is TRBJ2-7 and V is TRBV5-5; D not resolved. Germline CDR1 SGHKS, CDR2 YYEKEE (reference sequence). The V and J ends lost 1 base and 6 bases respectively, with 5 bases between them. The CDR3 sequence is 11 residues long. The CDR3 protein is CASSLNFEQYF. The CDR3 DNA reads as TGTGCCAGCAGCTTGAATTTCGAGCAGTACTTC.

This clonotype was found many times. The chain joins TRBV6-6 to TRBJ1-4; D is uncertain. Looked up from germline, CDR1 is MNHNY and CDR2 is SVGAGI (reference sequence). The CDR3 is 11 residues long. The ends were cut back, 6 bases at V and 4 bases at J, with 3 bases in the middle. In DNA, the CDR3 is TGTGCCAGCAGGAGTAATGAAAAACTGTTTTTT. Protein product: CASRSNEKLFF.

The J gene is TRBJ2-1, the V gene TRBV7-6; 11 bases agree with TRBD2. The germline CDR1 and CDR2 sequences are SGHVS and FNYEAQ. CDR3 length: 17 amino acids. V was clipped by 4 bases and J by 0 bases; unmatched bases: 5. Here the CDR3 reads CASSYGLAGPSYNEQFF. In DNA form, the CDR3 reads TGTGCCAGCAGCTACGGACTAGCGGGCCCCTCCTACAATGAGCAGTTCTTC.

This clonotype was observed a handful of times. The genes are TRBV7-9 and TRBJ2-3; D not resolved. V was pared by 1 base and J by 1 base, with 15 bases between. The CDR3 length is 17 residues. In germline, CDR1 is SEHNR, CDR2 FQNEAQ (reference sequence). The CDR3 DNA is TGTGCCAGCAGCTTAGGAGTTATAGAGCCACGCACAGATACGCAGTATTTT. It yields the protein CASSLGVIEPRTDTQYF.

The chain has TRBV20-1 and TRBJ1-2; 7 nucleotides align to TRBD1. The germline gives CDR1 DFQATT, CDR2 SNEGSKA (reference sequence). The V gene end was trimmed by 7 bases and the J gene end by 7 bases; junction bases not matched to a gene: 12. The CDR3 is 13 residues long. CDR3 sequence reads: CSVQGVSPLGYTF. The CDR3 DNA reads TGCAGTGTCCAGGGGGTGTCCCCCCTTGGCTACACCTTC.

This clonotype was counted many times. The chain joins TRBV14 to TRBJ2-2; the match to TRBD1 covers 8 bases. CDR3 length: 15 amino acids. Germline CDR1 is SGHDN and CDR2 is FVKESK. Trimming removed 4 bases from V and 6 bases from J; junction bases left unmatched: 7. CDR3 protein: CASSLQGVKAGELFF. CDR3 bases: TGTGCCAGCAGCCTACAGGGGGTTAAGGCCGGGGAGCTGTTTTTT.

The CDR3 spells CASSVSPVRSDEQFF. Here the CDR3 DNA reads TGTGCCAGCAGCGTAAGCCCAGTTCGTAGCGATGAGCAGTTCTTC. J is TRBJ2-1 and V is TRBV9, with D possibly matching TRBD2 (5 bases). There are 15 residues in the CDR3. Germline CDR1 and CDR2: SGDLS and YYNGEE. Trimming took off 1 base at V and 8 bases at J, with 16 bases between the two ends.

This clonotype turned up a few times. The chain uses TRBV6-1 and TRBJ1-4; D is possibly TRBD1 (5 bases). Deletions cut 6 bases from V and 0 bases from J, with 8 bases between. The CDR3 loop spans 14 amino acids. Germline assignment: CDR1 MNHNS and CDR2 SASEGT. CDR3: CASRWGATNEKLFF. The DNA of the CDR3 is TGTGCCAGCAGATGGGGCGCAACTAATGAAAAACTGTTTTTT.

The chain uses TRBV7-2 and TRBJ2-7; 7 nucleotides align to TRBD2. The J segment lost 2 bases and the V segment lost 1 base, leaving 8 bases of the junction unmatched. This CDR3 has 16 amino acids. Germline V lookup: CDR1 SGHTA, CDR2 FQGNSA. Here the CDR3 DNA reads TGTGCCAGCAGCTTAGTGGCTCTAGCGGCGGCCTACGAGCAGTACTTC. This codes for CASSLVALAAAYEQYF.

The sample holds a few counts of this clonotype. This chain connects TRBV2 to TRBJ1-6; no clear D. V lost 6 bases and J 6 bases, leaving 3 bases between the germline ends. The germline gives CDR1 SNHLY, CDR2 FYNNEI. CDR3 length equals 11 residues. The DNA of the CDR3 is TGTGCCAGCAGGCCTAATTCACCCCTCCACTTT. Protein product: CASRPNSPLHF.

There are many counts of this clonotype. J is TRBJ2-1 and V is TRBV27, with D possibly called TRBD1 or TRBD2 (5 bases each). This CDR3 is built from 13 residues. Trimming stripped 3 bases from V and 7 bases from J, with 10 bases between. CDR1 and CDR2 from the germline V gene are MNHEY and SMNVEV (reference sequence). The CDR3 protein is CASSFRGGNEQFF. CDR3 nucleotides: TGTGCCAGCAGTTTCCGTGGGGGAAATGAGCAGTTCTTC.